The next 24 T cell receptor beta chains were all read from a single sample in a study of blood T cell repertoires in COVID-19. Using immunoSEQ multiplex PCR, the repertoire was profiled, and TCRdb retains in-frame clones only, with some absent. Of tens of thousands of clones detected, over 70% appear once; the ten largest clones hold 4% to 5%. What was sequenced was peripheral blood. These receptors were taken from a woman aged 45-60 years with acute or convalescent COVID-19.

This clone was counted between two and nine times. V is TRBV30 and J is TRBJ2-2; maybe TRBD2 (5 bases). The germline gives CDR1 GTSNPN, CDR2 SVGIG (reference sequence). V was shortened by 6 bases and J by 1 base, with 18 bases between the two germline ends. The length of the CDR3 is 16 residues. The CDR3: CACLSPGRENTGELFF. DNA for the CDR3: TGTGCCTGCCTATCTCCCGGACGGGAGAACACCGGGGAGCTGTTTTTT.

V usage is TRBV10-1 and J usage is TRBJ2-5; no firm D call. The V gene lost 4 bases and the J gene lost 5 bases, with 14 bases spanning the gap. Germline V CDR1 and CDR2: WNHNN, SYGVQD (reference sequence). This CDR3 is 14 amino acids long. The CDR3 region has the DNA TGCGCCAGCAGTGGGGCTAACCTAAGGGAGACCCAGTACTTC. Translated: CASSGANLRETQYF.

The chain is built from TRBV27 and TRBJ1-3; D is unresolved. The V gene's germline CDR1 is MNHEY and CDR2 SMNVEV (reference sequence). The CDR3 totals 14 residues. Between the trimmed V and J ends, which lost 5 bases and 3 bases, there was a span of 11 bases. The CDR3 DNA reads TGTGCCAGCAGTGTCGGGATCGGTGGAAACACCATATATTTT. Amino acid sequence: CASSVGIGGNTIYF.

This clone came up a few times. The chain couples TRBV20-1 to TRBJ1-2; 8 bases match TRBD1. The germline gives CDR1 DFQATT, CDR2 SNEGSKA (reference sequence). This CDR3 spans 14 amino acids. V shed 3 bases, J shed 7 bases, and the junction held 10 bases outside the gene matches. CDR3 sequence (DNA): TGCAGTGCTAGTCAGGACAGGGCTTTGAGTGGCTACACCTTC. Amino acids: CSASQDRALSGYTF.

The chain joins TRBV28 to TRBJ1-4, with 9 bases aligning to TRBD1. The V segment lost 3 bases and the J segment 7 bases; nucleotides outside the gene matches: 6. The CDR3 has 15 amino acids. CDR1 MDHEN and CDR2 SYDVKM come from the germline V gene. The CDR3 DNA reads TGTGCCAGCAGTTTCCTGGACAGGGGAGGTGAAAAACTGTTTTTT. This translates into CASSFLDRGGEKLFF.

This chain connects TRBV2 to TRBJ2-2, with D perhaps matching TRBD2 (6 bases). CDR3 length equals 14 residues. The germline V gene encodes CDR1 SNHLY and CDR2 FYNNEI. Trimming cost V 6 bases and J 5 bases, with 13 bases left between them. The CDR3 loop is CASRGLAMTGELFF. In DNA form, the CDR3 reads TGTGCCAGCAGGGGGCTAGCGATGACCGGGGAGCTGTTTTTT.

J is TRBJ2-7 and V is TRBV3-1 (or the pseudogene TRBV3-2), with 11 positions matching TRBD2. Germline V gene data show CDR1 as LGHDT and CDR2 as YNNKEL (reference sequence). With 5 bases clipped from V and 3 bases from J, the junction kept 9 bases outside the gene matches. There are 16 residues in the CDR3. The CDR3 here is CASSFRTSGGFYEQYF. DNA of the CDR3: TGTGCCAGCAGCTTCCGTACTAGCGGGGGTTTCTACGAGCAGTACTTC.

The chain is built from TRBV7-8 and TRBJ1-5; 7 bases match TRBD1. CDR1 and CDR2 from the germline V gene are SGHVS and FQNEAQ. The CDR3 is made up of 14 amino acids. Unmatched junction bases numbered 2, after V lost 5 bases and J lost 1 base. The CDR3 sequence is CASSLGQSNQPQHF. In DNA form, the CDR3 reads TGTGCCAGCAGCCTGGGACAGAGCAATCAGCCCCAGCATTTT.

This chain uses TRBV14 with TRBJ2-1; 13 nucleotides align to TRBD2. Germline values: CDR1 SGHDN, CDR2 FVKESK. This CDR3 comprises 22 residues. J lost 0 bases, V lost 1 base, and 15 bases had no gene match. CDR3 sequence (DNA): TGTGCCAGCAGCCAAGGAGGGGGATTTGGACTAGCGGGGGTTAGCTCCTACAATGAGCAGTTCTTC. Its translation is CASSQGGGFGLAGVSSYNEQFF.

The chain is built from TRBV30 and TRBJ1-3; weak D call: TRBD1 (5 bases). Trimming pared 1 base from V and 0 bases from J, leaving 19 bases between. Germline-derived CDR1 and CDR2 are GTSNPN and SVGIG (reference sequence). CDR3 length: 18 residues. The CDR3 loop reads CAWSGFAVLGLSGNTIYF. The CDR3 DNA sequence: TGTGCCTGGAGTGGGTTTGCAGTCCTGGGGCTCTCTGGAAACACCATATATTTT.

The sample holds a few counts of this clone. The chain couples TRBV5-4 to TRBJ2-7; D is possibly TRBD1 (6 bases). V lost 4 bases and J 3 bases, leaving 14 bases between the germline ends. This CDR3 region has 14 residues. Germline V gene lookup returns CDR1 SGHNT and CDR2 YYREEE (reference sequence). For the CDR3, the DNA is TGTGCCAGCAGCCCCTGGACAGACTTCTACGAGCAGTACTTC. Residues: CASSPWTDFYEQYF.

The rearrangement links TRBV7-2 to TRBJ1-1, with 7 bases identical to TRBD1. Germline values: CDR1 SGHTA, CDR2 FQGNSA. CDR3 length: 15 amino acids. V was clipped by 4 bases and J by 1 base; unmatched bases: 6. The CDR3 here is CASSSRTGANTEAFF. The DNA of the CDR3 is TGTGCCAGCAGCTCCCGGACAGGAGCGAACACTGAAGCTTTCTTT.

The gene calls are TRBV28 and TRBJ2-1; unclear D gene. The germline gives CDR1 MDHEN, CDR2 SYDVKM. V lost 2 bases to trimming and J lost 0 bases, with 8 bases between them. CDR3 length: 15 amino acids. The CDR3, as DNA: TGTGCCAGCAGTTTAGGGCAGAGCTCCTACAATGAGCAGTTCTTC. This translates into CASSLGQSSYNEQFF.

CDR3 in DNA: TGTGCCAGCAGTTTAGTGGAGTGGCCCCAGCATTTT. It specifies CASSLVEWPQHF. The V gene is TRBV28, the J gene TRBJ1-5; the D is unclear. The CDR3 is 12 residues long. Per germline, CDR1 MDHEN and CDR2 SYDVKM. Trimming took 2 bases from V and 9 from J, leaving 8 bases between them.

This chain links TRBV7-6 with TRBJ1-1; 8 bases are shared with TRBD1. V lost 7 bases and J lost 4; bases outside the gene matches: 17. The CDR3 runs to 17 residues. Per germline, CDR1 SGHVS and CDR2 FNYEAQ. CDR3 loop: CASTLGGPDRAATEAFF. The CDR3 DNA reads TGTGCCAGCACATTAGGGGGTCCGGACAGGGCGGCCACTGAAGCTTTCTTT. The full variable domain, with the rest looked up from reference TRBV7-6 and TRBJ1-1, is GAGVSQSPRYKVTKRGQDVALRCDPISGHVSLYWYRQALGQGPEFLTYFNYEAQQDKSGLPNDRFSAERPEGSISTLTIQRTEQRDSAMYRCASTLGGPDRAATEAFFGQGTRLTVV.

The rearrangement links TRBV4-2 to TRBJ2-1; 10 nucleotides agree with TRBD2. Unmatched junction bases numbered 9, after V lost 0 bases and J lost 7 bases. The CDR3 extends over 17 amino acids. CDR1 is LGHNA, CDR2 YNFKEQ, per germline. This CDR3 is CASSQEGDSGGSNEQFF. CDR3 DNA: TGTGCCAGCAGCCAAGAAGGAGATAGCGGGGGGTCGAATGAGCAGTTCTTC.

This clone was recorded once. This chain uses TRBV28 with TRBJ1-5; 8 bases agree with TRBD1. The length of the CDR3 is 16 residues. J was trimmed by 3 bases and V by 3 bases; bases with no gene match: 7. CDR1 and CDR2 from the germline V gene are MDHEN and SYDVKM. The CDR3 nucleotides are TGTGCCAGCAGTTTCCACACAGGGGGTTTCAATCAGCCCCAGCATTTT. It translates to CASSFHTGGFNQPQHF. The full variable domain, its missing parts supplied by reference TRBV28 and TRBJ1-5, is DVKVTQSSRYLVKRTGEKVFLECVQDMDHENMFWYRQDPGLGLRLIYFSYDVKMKEKGDIPEGYSVSREKKERFSLILESASTNQTSMYLCASSFHTGGFNQPQHFGDGTRLSIL.

The rearrangement links TRBV6-5 to TRBJ2-5, with 9 bases fitting TRBD1. The trim removed 6 bases at V and 1 base at J, leaving 6 bases unmatched. The CDR3 is 15 amino acids. The germline gives CDR1 MNHEY, CDR2 SVGAGI. Written as DNA, the CDR3 is TGTGCCAGCAGGGGGACAGGGCCCTCCCAAGAGACCCAGTACTTC. Its protein is CASRGTGPSQETQYF.

The V and J genes are TRBV30 and TRBJ1-4, with D maybe TRBD1 (6 bases). V was cut by 1 base and J by 2 bases, with 11 bases left in between. Germline CDR1 and CDR2: GTSNPN and SVGIG (reference sequence). This CDR3 has 15 residues. The CDR3 coding sequence is TGTGCCTGGAGTGGTCGGACAGTTACTAATGAAAAACTGTTTTTT. Translated, it gives CAWSGRTVTNEKLFF.

The chain is built from TRBV12-3 or TRBV12-4 and TRBJ2-5; D uncertain. The germline V and J ends were trimmed by 5 bases and 6 bases, with 7 bases remaining between them. This CDR3 is 11 amino acids long. CDR3 protein: CASSPEKTQYF. CDR3 DNA sequence: TGTGCCAGCAGTCCGGAGAAGACCCAGTACTTC.

This chain uses TRBV6-5 with TRBJ2-7, with D tentatively TRBD1 (6 bases). V gave up 4 bases and J gave up 3 bases, with 10 bases separating them. There are 13 residues in the CDR3. The germline gives CDR1 MNHEY, CDR2 SVGAGI. The CDR3 DNA reads TGTGCCAGCAGTTGGGAACAGGGCTACGAGCAGTACTTC. Amino acid sequence: CASSWEQGYEQYF.

This clone was recorded only once. This rearrangement joins TRBV5-1 to TRBJ1-1; TRBD1 agrees at 8 bases. CDR1 SGHRS and CDR2 YFSETQ come from the germline V gene. CDR3 size: 15 residues. Trimming took 0 bases from V and 3 from J; bases not matched to a gene: 4. The CDR3 sequence: CASSLAQGAYTEAFF. The CDR3 DNA sequence: TGCGCCAGCAGCTTGGCCCAGGGGGCGTACACTGAAGCTTTCTTT.

J is TRBJ2-1 and V is TRBV20-1, with 7 nucleotides matching TRBD1. Per the germline V gene, CDR1 is DFQATT and CDR2 is SNEGSKA (reference sequence). This CDR3 contains 16 residues. With 3 bases clipped from V and 7 bases from J, the junction kept 15 bases outside the gene matches. The CDR3 DNA reads as TGCAGTGCTAGTAATCCAGGGGGAATAGGGGGTAATGAGCAGTTCTTC. Protein: CSASNPGGIGGNEQFF.

This clone showed up just once. The chain joins TRBV19 to TRBJ2-3; no clear D. CDR1 and CDR2 from the germline V gene are LNHDA and SQIVND (reference sequence). The CDR3 length is 15 residues. V lost 7 bases and J lost 2, with 16 bases in between. This chain's CDR3 is CASKRTGAYTDTQYF. The CDR3 DNA is TGTGCCAGTAAACGAACTGGTGCCTACACAGATACGCAGTATTTT.